This entry features one T cell receptor beta chain sequence. Only in-frame clones appear in the TCRdb table, and some are missing; sequencing was by immunoSEQ multiplex PCR. The table lists about 200,000 clones, roughly 92% of them singletons. These data belong to a study of blood T cell repertoires in COVID-19. The CDR3 sequence is 13 residues long. Trimming shortened V by 4 bases and J by 7 bases, and 14 bases separated the two germline ends. Germline loops: CDR1 SGHAT, CDR2 FQDESV (reference sequence). The rearrangement links TRBV11-1 to TRBJ2-7, with TRBD2 as a possible D gene (5 bases). The source is a man in his fifties or sixties with COVID-19, enrolled during active disease. Sequenced: peripheral blood. This CDR3 is CASSSMTPGEQYF. The CDR3 coding sequence is TGTGCCAGCAGCTCGATGACTCCGGGAGAGCAGTACTTC. Combining the CDR3 with reference TRBV11-1 and TRBJ2-7 gives the whole variable domain EAEVAQSPRYKITEKSQAVAFWCDPISGHATLYWYRQILGQGPELLVQFQDESVVDDSQLPKDRFSAERLKGVDSTLKIQPAELGDSAMYLCASSSMTPGEQYFGPGTRLTVT.